This is a list of T cell receptor beta chains from one sample in a study of shared clonotypes between healthy human individuals. Clones were read by immunoSEQ multiplex PCR, and TCRdb kept only the in-frame ones, dropping some. The sample includes a few million clones, more than 80% of them seen just once. What was sequenced was naive CD4+ T cells sorted from blood. Source of these receptors: a man in his late teens or twenties in good health. Each CDR3 is given with its conserved first and last residue. The D gene is left open where the match is weak. Size is stated for part of the rows, as once, few or many counts, or as a class when the clone is expanded.

J	D	size	V	CDR3	DNA
TRBJ2-7	.	.	TRBV30	CAWSLVYEQYF	TGTGCCTGGAGTCTCGTATACGAGCAGTACTTC
TRBJ1-6	.	.	TRBV27	CASSLLWQGNNSPLHF	TGTGCCAGCAGTTTATTATGGCAGGGGAATAATTCACCCCTCCACTTT
TRBJ2-3	TRBD2	.	TRBV7-2	CASSKRLAGGSKDTQYF	TGTGCCAGCAGCAAAAGACTAGCGGGAGGTTCGAAAGATACGCAGTATTTT
TRBJ2-7	TRBD2	.	TRBV6-5	CASGRGGNYEQYF	TGTGCCAGCGGTCGCGGGGGGAACTACGAGCAGTACTTC
TRBJ1-5	.	once	TRBV2	CASSEESPPQPQHF	TGTGCCAGCAGTGAAGAAAGCCCCCCCCAACCCCAGCATTTT
TRBJ1-5	.	few	TRBV30	CAWSALDGNYQPQHF	TGTGCCTGGAGTGCACTCGACGGGAACTATCAGCCCCAGCATTTT
TRBJ2-5	TRBD2	.	TRBV5-4	CASSLGREVQETQYF	TGTGCCAGCAGCTTGGGGCGGGAGGTACAAGAGACCCAGTACTTC
TRBJ1-4	.	once	TRBV19	CASKKWGATNEKLFF	TGTGCCAGTAAAAAGTGGGGCGCCACTAATGAAAAACTGTTTTTT
TRBJ1-1	TRBD1	.	TRBV11-2	CASSPAGTGETEAFF	TGTGCCAGCAGCCCTGCCGGGACAGGGGAAACTGAAGCTTTCTTT
TRBJ2-7	TRBD1	.	TRBV5-1	CASSDRGRSYEQYF	TGCGCCAGCAGCGACAGGGGGCGATCCTACGAGCAGTACTTC
TRBJ2-7	.	.	TRBV5-4	CASSLDGAAYEQYF	TGTGCCAGCAGCTTAGACGGAGCGGCTTACGAGCAGTACTTC
TRBJ2-5	.	.	TRBV2	CASSDFETQYF	TGTGCCAGCAGTGACTTCGAGACCCAGTACTTC
TRBJ2-3	TRBD1	.	TRBV7-9	CASSLDWGQGAVDTQYF	TGTGCCAGCAGCTTAGATTGGGGACAGGGGGCAGTAGATACGCAGTATTTT
TRBJ1-1	.	.	TRBV29-1	CSVGGANIEAFF	TGCAGCGTTGGTGGGGCGAACATTGAAGCTTTCTTT
TRBJ1-6	.	.	TRBV18	CASSRDATPTNSPLHF	TGTGCCAGCTCGCGGGACGCCACCCCTACTAATTCACCCCTCCACTTT
TRBJ2-7	.	once	TRBV5-4	CASRGRTVGEQYF	TGTGCCAGCAGGGGAAGGACAGTTGGCGAGCAGTACTTC
TRBJ2-3	.	.	TRBV9	CASSKGGGADTQYF	TGTGCCAGCAGTAAGGGGGGTGGCGCAGATACGCAGTATTTT
TRBJ1-5	TRBD1	.	TRBV19	CATKTGPSNQPQHF	TGTGCCACTAAGACAGGGCCGAGCAATCAGCCCCAGCATTTT
TRBJ2-7	.	once	TRBV29-1	CSVLNRGMSEQYF	TGCAGCGTTTTGAACAGAGGAATGTCCGAGCAGTACTTC
TRBJ1-5	TRBD1	.	TRBV6-6	CASSRDRDYQPQHF	TGTGCCAGCAGTCGGGACAGAGATTATCAGCCCCAGCATTTT
TRBJ1-5	.	.	TRBV7-8	CASASGGGLQPQHF	TGTGCCAGCGCCTCGGGGGGCGGACTTCAGCCCCAGCATTTT
TRBJ1-2	.	.	TRBV6-5	CASSYDGVPSNGYTF	TGTGCCAGCAGTTACGACGGGGTCCCTTCGAATGGCTACACCTTC
TRBJ2-1	.	.	TRBV21-1	CASSKGGTSPPSRNEQFF	TGTGCCAGCAGCAAAGGGGGGACTAGCCCCCCGTCACGTAATGAGCAGTTCTTC
TRBJ2-7	.	.	TRBV7-9	CASSLGFQGEQYF	TGTGCCAGCAGCTTAGGGTTCCAGGGCGAGCAGTACTTC
TRBJ1-1	.	.	TRBV28	CASKGSEYTEAFF	TGTGCCAGCAAAGGCAGTGAGTACACTGAAGCTTTCTTT
TRBJ1-5	TRBD1	.	TRBV7-8	CASSRLPGTGGIVHEQPQHF	TGTGCCAGCAGCCGCTTACCCGGGACAGGGGGCATCGTACATGAGCAGCCCCAGCATTTT
TRBJ1-5	.	.	TRBV6-5	CASSSAWGGGNQPQHF	TGTGCCAGCAGTTCTGCGTGGGGTGGTGGCAATCAGCCCCAGCATTTT
TRBJ1-2	.	.	TRBV6-1	CARAGDYGYTF	TGTGCCAGGGCAGGGGACTATGGCTACACCTTC
TRBJ2-4	.	.	TRBV5-6	CASNFRGTQGNIQYF	TGTGCCAGCAACTTCCGGGGGACCCAAGGAAACATTCAGTACTTC
TRBJ2-1	TRBD2	.	TRBV30	CAWRGLAGYNEQFF	TGTGCCTGGAGGGGACTAGCGGGGTACAATGAGCAGTTCTTC
TRBJ1-3	TRBD1	.	TRBV4-1	CASSRLFGQGMSSGNTIYF	TGCGCCAGCAGCCGCCTTTTCGGACAGGGCATGTCCTCTGGAAACACCATATATTTT
TRBJ2-7	TRBD2	.	TRBV19	CASSTTRGLAGLNEQYF	TGTGCCAGTAGTACCACCCGGGGACTAGCGGGATTAAACGAGCAGTACTTC
TRBJ2-5	.	.	TRBV9	CASSDFGETQYF	TGTGCCAGCTCGGACTTCGGGGAGACCCAGTACTTC
TRBJ1-1	.	.	TRBV5-1	CASSLDVTNTEAFF	TGCGCCAGCAGCTTGGATGTCACGAACACTGAAGCTTTCTTT
TRBJ2-7	.	.	TRBV5-4	CASSPPGVSSYEQYF	TGTGCCAGCAGCCCCCCGGGCGTTAGCTCCTACGAGCAGTACTTC
TRBJ2-2	TRBD1	.	TRBV10-3	CAISKQGDIPGELFF	TGTGCCATCAGTAAACAGGGGGACATACCCGGGGAGCTGTTTTTT
TRBJ1-1	TRBD1	.	TRBV11-3	CASSLVPGQMNTEAFF	TGTGCCAGCAGCTTAGTGCCGGGACAGATGAACACTGAAGCTTTCTTT
TRBJ1-1	TRBD1	.	TRBV4-3	CASSPGQGGPNTEAFF	TGCGCCAGCAGCCCTGGACAGGGAGGGCCGAACACTGAAGCTTTCTTT
TRBJ2-6	.	once	TRBV10-3	CAISEALGSSGANVLTF	TGTGCCATCAGTGAGGCTCTTGGGTCCTCTGGGGCCAACGTCCTGACTTTC
TRBJ1-2	TRBD1	few	TRBV4-1	CASSQPGQGAYGYTF	TGCGCCAGCAGCCAGCCAGGACAGGGAGCGTATGGCTACACCTTC
TRBJ1-5	TRBD1	.	TRBV18	CASSGDRSNQPQHF	TGTGCCAGCTCAGGGGACAGGAGCAATCAGCCCCAGCATTTT
TRBJ2-4	.	.	TRBV7-3	CASSQSGHMGNIQYF	TGTGCCAGCAGCCAGTCGGGGCATATGGGGAACATTCAGTACTTC
TRBJ2-2	.	.	TRBV6-5	CASSRTGNTGELFF	TGTGCCAGCAGCCGTACAGGGAACACCGGGGAGCTGTTTTTT
TRBJ2-2	.	.	TRBV21-1	CASNRPGQTNTGELFF	TGTGCCAGCAACCGTCCGGGACAGACGAACACCGGGGAGCTGTTTTTT
TRBJ2-5	.	.	TRBV5-4	CASSRTGTEETQYF	TGTGCCAGCAGCCGAACAGGGACTGAAGAGACCCAGTACTTC
TRBJ2-1	TRBD2	once	TRBV11-2	CASSSTSGGENEQFF	TGTGCCAGCAGCTCTACTAGCGGGGGGGAGAATGAGCAGTTCTTC
TRBJ2-7	TRBD1	.	TRBV7-9	CASSLSGTGTYEQYF	TGTGCCAGCAGCTTGAGTGGGACAGGGACCTACGAGCAGTACTTC
TRBJ1-1	.	.	TRBV6-5	CAARESGLAEAFF	TGTGCCGCCCGTGAATCGGGGCTGGCTGAAGCTTTCTTT
TRBJ1-2	.	.	TRBV28	CASSFWPTNYGYTF	TGTGCCAGCAGTTTTTGGCCTACTAACTATGGCTACACCTTC
TRBJ2-1	.	.	TRBV6-1	CASSQREGAYNEQFF	TGTGCCAGCAGTCAAAGGGAGGGGGCCTACAATGAGCAGTTCTTC
TRBJ2-1	TRBD2	.	TRBV5-1	CASSLASSGRATNEQFF	TGCGCCAGCAGCTTGGCCAGTAGCGGGAGGGCCACGAATGAGCAGTTCTTC
TRBJ2-2	.	.	TRBV29-1	CSVEGGLNTGELFF	TGCAGCGTTGAGGGTGGCCTGAACACCGGGGAGCTGTTTTTT
TRBJ2-2	TRBD2	.	TRBV9	CASSRIAGVNTGELFF	TGTGCCAGCAGCCGGATAGCGGGGGTGAACACCGGGGAGCTGTTTTTT
TRBJ2-3	TRBD1	once	TRBV5-1	CASSPGQGSLDTQYF	TGCGCCAGCAGCCCCGGACAGGGAAGCTTAGATACGCAGTATTTT
TRBJ2-3	TRBD2	.	TRBV7-2	CASSFGLAGSYSRTDTQYF	TGTGCCAGCAGCTTCGGACTAGCGGGATCATACTCTCGCACAGATACGCAGTATTTT